The 10 T cell receptor beta chains below all came from one sample that was sequenced in a study of T cell changes during pregnancy in multiple sclerosis. Profiling relied on immunoSEQ multiplex PCR, and the TCRdb table lists in-frame clones only, not all of them. The sample carries tens of thousands of clones, 80% to 90% recorded once. Specimen: peripheral blood, collected before pregnancy. Receptor source: a female donor with multiple sclerosis, enrolled in a pregnancy study.

This chain links TRBV29-1 with TRBJ2-7, with 7 bases aligning to TRBD2. J lost 3 bases, V lost 7 bases, and 15 bases had no gene match. Germline V gene lookup returns CDR1 SQVTM and CDR2 ANQGSEA. The CDR3 has 15 amino acids. The DNA for the CDR3 is TGCAGCGCCTCCGCCGGGGGGTCCCCTAACTACGAGCAGTACTTC. It translates to CSASAGGSPNYEQYF.

This chain uses TRBV14 with TRBJ1-2; D not resolved. Germline V gives CDR1 SGHDN, CDR2 FVKESK. CDR3 size: 15 residues. V was clipped by 5 bases and J by 6 bases, with 19 bases between them. The CDR3 nucleotides are TGTGCCAGCAGCTCGATCCCAGGAGGGCCCGATGGCTACACCTTC. As protein: CASSSIPGGPDGYTF.

The CDR3 sequence is CASSLDTNTEAFF. CDR3 DNA sequence: TGCGCCAGCAGCTTGGACACGAACACTGAAGCTTTCTTT. V and J are TRBV5-1 and TRBJ1-1; D uncertain. CDR3 length: 13 residues. V was clipped by 0 bases and J by 1 base, with 4 bases between them. Germline V gives CDR1 SGHRS, CDR2 YFSETQ.

The chain recombines TRBV5-1 with TRBJ2-7, with TRBD1 matching over 7 bases. The CDR3 consists of 15 residues. V shed 1 base, J shed 2 bases, and the junction held 6 bases outside the gene matches. Germline values: CDR1 SGHRS, CDR2 YFSETQ. DNA for the CDR3: TGCGCCAGCAGCTTGTTTACAGGGGAGACCTACGAGCAGTACTTC. The encoded protein is CASSLFTGETYEQYF. The whole variable domain, filled in from reference TRBV5-1 and TRBJ2-7, reads KAGVTQTPRYLIKTRGQQVTLSCSPISGHRSVSWYQQTPGQGLQFLFEYFSETQRNKGNFPGRFSGRQFSNSRSEMNVSTLELGDSALYLCASSLFTGETYEQYFGPGTRLTVT.

V is TRBV2 and J is TRBJ1-1; D possibly corresponds to TRBD1 (6 bases). The CDR3 is 12 amino acids. V lost 7 bases and J 6 bases, leaving 12 bases between the germline ends. The V gene's germline CDR1 is SNHLY and CDR2 FYNNEI. This CDR3 is CASNTGLSEAFF. CDR3 DNA sequence: TGTGCCAGCAATACAGGGCTATCTGAAGCTTTCTTT.

The chain uses TRBV19 and TRBJ1-1; D not resolved. CDR3 length: 17 residues. V dropped 5 bases and J dropped 1 base, with 20 bases sitting between them. Germline V lookup: CDR1 LNHDA, CDR2 SQIVND (reference sequence). CDR3 nucleotide sequence: TGTGCCAGTAGTCTCCTAAGGACCCGGCGGGGGAACACTGAAGCTTTCTTT. This gives the protein CASSLLRTRRGNTEAFF.

The V gene is TRBV19, the J gene TRBJ1-5; no clear D gene. From germline, CDR1 is LNHDA and CDR2 SQIVND (reference sequence). V lost 3 bases and J lost 1, with 16 bases in between. The CDR3 spans 17 residues. In nucleotides, the CDR3 is TGTGCCAGTAGTATGCAGATACCGGGCGGGAGCAATCAGCCCCAGCATTTT. It codes for CASSMQIPGGSNQPQHF.

The chain couples TRBV7-6 to TRBJ1-2, with D perhaps TRBD1 (6 bases). The CDR3 is 16 amino acids. V was clipped by 11 bases and J by 8 bases, with 30 bases between them. Germline V gene sequence: CDR1 SGHVS, CDR2 FNYEAQ. The DNA for the CDR3 is TGTGCCGTCGCCCCGACCTCCGGGACAACTCCGGGGGGCTACACCTTC. Its translation is CAVAPTSGTTPGGYTF.

The gene calls are TRBV4-2 and TRBJ1-2; maybe TRBD1 (5 bases). The V and J ends lost 4 bases and 5 bases respectively, with 8 bases between them. Germline loops: CDR1 LGHNA, CDR2 YNFKEQ. This CDR3 is built from 12 residues. The CDR3 protein is CASSPAGYGYTF. In DNA form, the CDR3 reads TGTGCCAGCAGCCCGGCAGGGTATGGCTACACCTTC.

In DNA form, the CDR3 reads TGCGCCAGCAGCCAAGATAGGGACACGGAGTCCCCCTACGAGCAGTACTTC. It translates to CASSQDRDTESPYEQYF. The J gene is TRBJ2-7, the V gene TRBV4-3; tentatively, D is TRBD1 (6 bases). Trimming shortened V by 0 bases and J by 2 bases, and 17 bases separated the two germline ends. The CDR3 sequence is 17 residues long. Germline V gives CDR1 LGHNA, CDR2 YSLEER.